This TCR beta chain was found in a study of T cells in Graves' hyperthyroidism and ophthalmopathy. Amplification of TCR beta CDR3 regions was performed using RNA transcripts as template. TCR CDR3 regions were first amplified by RT-PCR with HTBI primers. TCRdb processed the multiplex PCR reads anew with MiXCR; each CDR3 protein has one entry. Here the sample spans around 690,000 distinct CDR3 sequences, around 15% being singletons. V lost 8 bases to trimming and J lost 1 base, with 8 bases between them. Germline V gives CDR1 MNHEY, CDR2 SMNVEV (reference sequence). The CDR3 is made up of 12 amino acids. The table lists this clonotype with many counts.

Sequenced: blood. The TCR was taken from a man in his fifties with Graves' hyperthyroidism. The V and J genes are TRBV27 and TRBJ1-1; D is undetermined. The CDR3 sequence is CASGRSNTEAFF. The CDR3 DNA follows: TGTGCCAGCGGCCGGTCGAACACTGAAGCTTTCTTT.